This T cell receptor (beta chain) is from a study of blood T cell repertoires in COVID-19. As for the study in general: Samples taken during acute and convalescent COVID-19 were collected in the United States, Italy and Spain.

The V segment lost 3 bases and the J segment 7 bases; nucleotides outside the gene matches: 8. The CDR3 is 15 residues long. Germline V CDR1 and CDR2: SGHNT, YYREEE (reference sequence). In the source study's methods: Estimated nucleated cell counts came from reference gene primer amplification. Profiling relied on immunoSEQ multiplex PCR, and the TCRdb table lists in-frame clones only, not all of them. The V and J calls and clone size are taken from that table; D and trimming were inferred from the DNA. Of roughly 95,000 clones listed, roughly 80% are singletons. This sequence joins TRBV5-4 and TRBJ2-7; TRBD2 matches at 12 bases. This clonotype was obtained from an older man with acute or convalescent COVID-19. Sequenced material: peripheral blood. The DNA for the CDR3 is TGTGCCAGCAGCTCTAGCGGGGGGGGGATACGGGAGCAGTACTTC. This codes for CASSSSGGGIREQYF.